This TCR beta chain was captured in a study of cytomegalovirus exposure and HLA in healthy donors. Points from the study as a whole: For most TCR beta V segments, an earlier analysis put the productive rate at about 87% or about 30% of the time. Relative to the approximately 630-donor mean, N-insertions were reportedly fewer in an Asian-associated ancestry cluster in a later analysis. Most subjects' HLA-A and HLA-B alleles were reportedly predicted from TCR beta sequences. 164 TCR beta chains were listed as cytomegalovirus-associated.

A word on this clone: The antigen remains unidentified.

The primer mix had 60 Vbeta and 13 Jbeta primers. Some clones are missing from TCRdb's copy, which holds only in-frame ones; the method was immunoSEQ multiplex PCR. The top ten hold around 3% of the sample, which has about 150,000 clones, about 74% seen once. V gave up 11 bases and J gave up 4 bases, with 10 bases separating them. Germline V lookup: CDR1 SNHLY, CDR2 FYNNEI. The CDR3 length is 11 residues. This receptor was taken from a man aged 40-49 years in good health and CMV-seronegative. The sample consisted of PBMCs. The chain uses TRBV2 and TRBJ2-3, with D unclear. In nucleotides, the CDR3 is TGTGCCGTCCAGTTCCCAGATACGCAGTATTTT. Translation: CAVQFPDTQYF.